The 28 T cell receptor beta chains listed next were all sequenced from one sample in a study of blood T cells in healthy people across ages (dated by TCRdb to between 2014 and 2017). Receptor amplification or capture employed 5' RACE. The sample was run on an Illumina HiSeq 2500. A second PCR of roughly 7 to 11 cycles was run with a J-beta primer mix and a sample-barcoded 5' primer. The public sequencing data were trimmed at Q25 with fastp and processed into clonotypes with MiXCR by TCRdb, which kept only in-frame beta chains. CDR3 protein sequences are deduplicated, and each keeps its most common genes and DNA. The sample data list under 1 million distinct CDR3 sequences, and 44% of these were observed just once. The ten largest clonotypes hold about a fifth of the sample. The sample taken for sequencing was blood. These receptors came from a man in his sixties in good health.

This clonotype was seen a few times. V usage is TRBV10-2 and J usage is TRBJ2-5, with 10 bases identical to TRBD2. The J call may be mistaken, given a closer DNA end match to TRBJ2-7. This CDR3 spans 16 amino acids. CDR1 WSHSY and CDR2 SAAADI come from the germline V gene. Here the CDR3 DNA reads TGCGCCAGCAGTGAGTCTACTAGCGGGGCCTTCTACGAGCAGTACTTC. Protein: CASSESTSGAFYEQYF.

This sequence joins TRBV5-1 and TRBJ1-1; D not resolved. Looked up from germline, CDR1 is SGHRS and CDR2 is YFSETQ. Trimming stripped 0 bases from V and 0 bases from J, with 9 bases between. This CDR3 region has 15 residues. CDR3 DNA sequence: TGCGCCAGCAGCTTGGCCGGTCAATTGAACACTGAAGCTTTCTTT. Its protein is CASSLAGQLNTEAFF.

This sequence joins TRBV6-5 and TRBJ2-1, with a weak D call TRBD2 (5 bases). This CDR3 contains 14 residues. Trimming left V 6 bases short and J 13 bases short, with 22 bases between. Germline CDR1 reads MNHEY; CDR2 reads SVGAGI. This CDR3 is CASSPVWGAETQFF. The CDR3 nucleotides are TGTGCCAGCAGCCCAGTTTGGGGAGCCGAGACCCAGTTCTTC.

The sample holds a few counts of this clonotype. This chain joins TRBV27 and TRBJ1-2; 9 bases map to TRBD1. V lost 2 bases and J lost 4; bases outside the gene matches: 14. This CDR3 contains 18 residues. The germline gives CDR1 MNHEY, CDR2 SMNVEV (reference sequence). The CDR3 region is CASSLRLLDRGTSYGYTF. CDR3 nucleotide sequence: TGTGCCAGCAGTTTACGCCTCTTGGACAGGGGAACATCCTATGGCTACACCTTC.

The rearrangement links TRBV20-1 to TRBJ1-1; D gene unclear. Trimming took off 6 bases at V and 0 bases at J, with 14 bases between the two ends. The CDR3 is made up of 14 amino acids. Germline V gene data show CDR1 as DFQATT and CDR2 as SNEGSKA (reference sequence). CDR3 loop: CSAPQTLLNTEAFF. The CDR3 DNA reads as TGCAGTGCCCCTCAGACCCTCCTGAACACTGAAGCTTTCTTT.

Details on this clonotype: Compared with germline, one end of the junction differs, possibly owing to a read error. The V gene is TRBV20-1, the J gene TRBJ2-1; D tentatively reads TRBD1 or TRBD2 (7 bases each). Per germline, CDR1 DFQATT and CDR2 SNEGSKA (reference sequence). This CDR3 has 15 residues. The CDR3 protein is CSARTGRGDYNGQFF. In nucleotides, the CDR3 is TGCAGTGCTAGAACGGGCAGGGGGGACTACAATGGGCAGTTCTTC.

The CDR3 sequence: CASSLAHEDHGFF. The DNA for the CDR3 is TGCGCCAGCAGCTTGGCCCATGAGGACCATGGGTTCTTC. The chain couples TRBV5-1 to TRBJ2-1, with D hard to call. The CDR3 consists of 13 residues. Trimming took 0 bases from V and 15 from J, leaving 16 bases between them. The germline V gene has CDR1 SGHRS and CDR2 YFSETQ. The full variable domain, completed using reference TRBV5-1 and TRBJ2-1, is KAGVTQTPRYLIKTRGQQVTLSCSPISGHRSVSWYQQTPGQGLQFLFEYFSETQRNKGNFPGRFSGRQFSNSRSEMNVSTLELGDSALYLCASSLAHEDHGFFGPGTRLTVL.

The genes are TRBV4-3 and TRBJ2-7; 12 nucleotides line up with TRBD2. The CDR3 loop spans 17 amino acids. Trimming removed 3 bases from V and 3 bases from J; junction bases left unmatched: 9. Germline CDR1 reads LGHNA; CDR2 reads YSLEER. In DNA, the CDR3 is TGCGCCAGCAGCCAGGAAACTAGCGGGGGGCCTGGCTACGAGCAGTACTTC. This translates into CASSQETSGGPGYEQYF.

The rearrangement links TRBV12-3 or TRBV12-4 to TRBJ1-2, with 11 bases aligning to TRBD1. Germline trimming cut 4 bases from V and 1 base from J; bases unmatched to any gene: 11. The CDR3 contains 18 residues. The CDR3 coding sequence is TGTGCCAGCAGTTCCAATACCGGGACAGGGGGAAGTAACTATGGCTACACCTTC. This translates into CASSSNTGTGGSNYGYTF.

A remark on this clonotype: A much larger clonotype is one base distant, so this may be a read error. This chain joins TRBV6-5 and TRBJ2-5, with D unclear. CDR1 MNHEY and CDR2 SVGAGI come from the germline V gene. The V end lost 5 bases, the J end lost 0 bases, and 4 bases lay between the germline ends. The CDR3 covers 12 residues. In DNA form, the CDR3 reads TGTGCCAGCAGTGTCAACCAAGAGACCCAGTACTTC. Protein sequence: CASSVNQETQYF.

This clonotype occurred a few times. This chain uses TRBV20-1 with TRBJ2-7, with a tentative D call TRBD1 (6 bases). The germline V gene has CDR1 DFQATT and CDR2 SNEGSKA (reference sequence). This CDR3 contains 13 residues. Trimming stripped 4 bases from V and 4 bases from J, with 14 bases between. DNA of the CDR3: TGCAGTGCTAAACAGGGTCTCGGGTACGAGCAGTACTTC. This sequence encodes CSAKQGLGYEQYF.

Notes on this clonotype: One end of the junction does not line up with germline, which may come from a read error. The V call is TRBV12-3 or TRBV12-4, the J call TRBJ2-7; D is ambiguous. The CDR3 is 11 residues long. The CDR3 here is CASSFSFEQYF. The DNA of the CDR3 is TGTGCCAGCAGTTTCTCCTTCGAGCAGTACTTC.

CDR3 nucleotides: TGTGCCTGGAGCCCTCAGGGCGGGGGTGAAAAACTGTTTTTT. Translation: CAWSPQGGGEKLFF. The chain links TRBV30 to TRBJ1-4; the D gene is possibly TRBD1 (5 bases). From germline, CDR1 is GTSNPN and CDR2 SVGIG (reference sequence). Trimming took off 3 bases at V and 7 bases at J, with 15 bases between the two ends. The CDR3 runs to 14 residues.

The CDR3 DNA is TGCGCCAGCAGTTGGGACAGCCTAAGAGAGCAGTTCTTC. Protein product: CASSWDSLREQFF. The rearrangement links TRBV5-1 to TRBJ2-1; 7 bases fit TRBD1. The V and J ends lost 5 bases and 10 bases, in that order; junction bases with no gene match: 9. The CDR3 is made up of 13 amino acids. CDR1 SGHRS and CDR2 YFSETQ come from the germline V gene.

This clonotype was seen only a few times. This sequence joins TRBV6-5 and TRBJ2-7; 8 bases fit TRBD2. The CDR3 loop spans 14 amino acids. Trimming removed 6 bases from V and 3 bases from J; junction bases left unmatched: 7. The V gene's germline CDR1 is MNHEY and CDR2 SVGAGI. CDR3 sequence (DNA): TGTGCCAGCAGAGGGTTAGCGGGGTTCTACGAGCAGTACTTC. Protein product: CASRGLAGFYEQYF.

The chain couples TRBV12-3 or TRBV12-4 to TRBJ2-7; possible D gene TRBD1, 6 bases. This CDR3 spans 13 amino acids. Trimming cost V 8 bases and J 2 bases, with 13 bases left between them. CDR3 nucleotide sequence: TGTGCCAGCCGCCCGCAGGGGACCTACGAGCAGTACTTC. This gives the protein CASRPQGTYEQYF.

The J gene is TRBJ1-5, the V gene TRBV7-2; D is perhaps TRBD1 (6 bases). Trimming left V 1 base short and J 5 bases short, with 12 bases between. The CDR3 is made up of 15 amino acids. The germline CDR1 and CDR2 sequences are SGHTA and FQGNSA. In nucleotides, the CDR3 is TGTGCCAGCAGCTTAGAGGGTAGGGGGGATCAGCCCCAGCATTTT. It codes for CASSLEGRGDQPQHF.

The chain uses TRBV23-1 and TRBJ2-1; D gene unclear. TRBV23-1 is assigned to the ORF class and has an uncertain function. The CDR3 is made up of 13 amino acids. V gave up 0 bases and J gave up 10 bases, with 10 bases separating them. The DNA for the CDR3 is TGCGCCAGCAGTCAATCGAACCCGGAGGAGCAGTTCTTC. Its translation: CASSQSNPEEQFF.

This clonotype was recorded a few times. The chain is built from TRBV7-2 and TRBJ2-3; D unclear. V lost 2 bases to trimming and J lost 0 bases, with 12 bases between them. This CDR3 comprises 16 residues. Germline CDR1 reads SGHTA; CDR2 reads FQGNSA. The CDR3 spells CASSLHSTTSTDTQYF. The CDR3 bases are TGTGCCAGCAGCTTACACTCCACCACCAGCACAGATACGCAGTATTTT.

V and J are TRBV7-2 and TRBJ1-4; D gene ambiguous. The CDR3 contains 14 residues. Germline loops: CDR1 SGHTA, CDR2 FQGNSA. The germline V and J ends were trimmed by 7 bases and 8 bases, with 17 bases remaining between them. CDR3 amino acids: CASNLGNQKEKLFF. Written as DNA, the CDR3 is TGTGCCAGCAACCTCGGGAACCAGAAGGAAAAACTGTTTTTT.

This clonotype showed up just a few times. This chain uses TRBV6-5 with TRBJ2-4, with D maybe TRBD1 (6 bases). Germline V lookup: CDR1 MNHEY, CDR2 SVGAGI. V was pared by 1 base and J by 3 bases, with 10 bases between. The CDR3 length is 15 residues. This CDR3 is CASSYFDRNKNIQYF. The CDR3 DNA is TGTGCCAGCAGTTACTTCGACAGGAACAAAAACATTCAGTACTTC.

This sequence joins TRBV18 and TRBJ2-4, with TRBD2 matching over 7 bases. The V gene end was trimmed by 5 bases and the J gene end by 0 bases; junction bases not matched to a gene: 22. The germline V gene encodes CDR1 KGHSH and CDR2 LQKENI. This CDR3 has 21 amino acids. For the CDR3, the DNA is TGTGCCAGCTCAGCTGAGAGTTCGACTGACGCGGGAGTTATAGCCAAAAACATTCAGTACTTC. This translates into CASSAESSTDAGVIAKNIQYF.

CDR3 nucleotide sequence: TGTGCCAGTAGGAGACTAGACCCGGGGGAGCAGTACTTC. It translates to CASRRLDPGEQYF. The rearrangement links TRBV6-2 or TRBV6-3 to TRBJ2-7; tentative D call: TRBD2 (6 bases). This CDR3 has 13 amino acids. The V gene lost 9 bases and the J gene lost 7 bases, with 19 bases spanning the gap. CDR1 and CDR2 from the germline V gene are MNHEY and SVGEGT.

This clonotype was detected only a few times. The genes are TRBV2 and TRBJ1-1, with TRBD1 identical over 7 bases. This CDR3 is built from 12 residues. Germline V lookup: CDR1 SNHLY, CDR2 FYNNEI. With V trimmed by 6 bases and J by 5 bases, 3 bases remained unmatched. The CDR3: CASSMTGTEAFF. DNA for the CDR3: TGTGCCAGCAGCATGACAGGGACTGAAGCTTTCTTT.

The chain joins TRBV27 to TRBJ2-7; 8 bases line up with TRBD2. Trimming at V came to 5 bases and at J to 7 bases, leaving 7 bases not matched to a gene. Germline CDR1 is MNHEY and CDR2 is SMNVEV (reference sequence). The CDR3 runs to 13 residues. As DNA, the CDR3 is TGTGCCAGCAGTGCGACTAGCGCCGGTGAGCAGTACTTC. It yields the protein CASSATSAGEQYF.

The CDR3 here is CAISESQAGTYNEQFF. The CDR3 nucleotides read TGTGCCATCAGTGAGTCGCAAGCGGGGACGTACAATGAGCAGTTCTTC. The rearrangement joins TRBV10-3 to TRBJ2-1; 7 bases fit TRBD2. The CDR3 is 16 amino acids. The V segment lost 0 bases and the J segment 4 bases; nucleotides outside the gene matches: 6. CDR1 is ENHRY, CDR2 SYGVKD, per germline.

This chain joins TRBV5-1 and TRBJ2-1, with TRBD1 matching over 11 bases. Near its end, the DNA agrees better with TRBJ2-7, so the J call may be wrong. CDR1 is SGHRS, CDR2 YFSETQ, per germline. This CDR3 is built from 18 residues. The chain's CDR3 is CASNPKGTGGVSYNEQYF. Written as DNA, the CDR3 is TGCGCCAGCAACCCCAAAGGGACAGGGGGGGTCTCCTACAATGAGCAGTACTTC.

The CDR3 reads CATGTSGPNEQFF. CDR3 DNA: TGCGCCACCGGGACTAGCGGTCCGAATGAGCAGTTCTTC. The rearrangement joins TRBV4-3 to TRBJ2-1; 11 bases agree with TRBD2. Per the germline V gene, CDR1 is LGHNA and CDR2 is YSLEER. V lost 10 bases, J lost 7 bases, and 6 bases stayed unmatched. The CDR3 covers 13 residues.